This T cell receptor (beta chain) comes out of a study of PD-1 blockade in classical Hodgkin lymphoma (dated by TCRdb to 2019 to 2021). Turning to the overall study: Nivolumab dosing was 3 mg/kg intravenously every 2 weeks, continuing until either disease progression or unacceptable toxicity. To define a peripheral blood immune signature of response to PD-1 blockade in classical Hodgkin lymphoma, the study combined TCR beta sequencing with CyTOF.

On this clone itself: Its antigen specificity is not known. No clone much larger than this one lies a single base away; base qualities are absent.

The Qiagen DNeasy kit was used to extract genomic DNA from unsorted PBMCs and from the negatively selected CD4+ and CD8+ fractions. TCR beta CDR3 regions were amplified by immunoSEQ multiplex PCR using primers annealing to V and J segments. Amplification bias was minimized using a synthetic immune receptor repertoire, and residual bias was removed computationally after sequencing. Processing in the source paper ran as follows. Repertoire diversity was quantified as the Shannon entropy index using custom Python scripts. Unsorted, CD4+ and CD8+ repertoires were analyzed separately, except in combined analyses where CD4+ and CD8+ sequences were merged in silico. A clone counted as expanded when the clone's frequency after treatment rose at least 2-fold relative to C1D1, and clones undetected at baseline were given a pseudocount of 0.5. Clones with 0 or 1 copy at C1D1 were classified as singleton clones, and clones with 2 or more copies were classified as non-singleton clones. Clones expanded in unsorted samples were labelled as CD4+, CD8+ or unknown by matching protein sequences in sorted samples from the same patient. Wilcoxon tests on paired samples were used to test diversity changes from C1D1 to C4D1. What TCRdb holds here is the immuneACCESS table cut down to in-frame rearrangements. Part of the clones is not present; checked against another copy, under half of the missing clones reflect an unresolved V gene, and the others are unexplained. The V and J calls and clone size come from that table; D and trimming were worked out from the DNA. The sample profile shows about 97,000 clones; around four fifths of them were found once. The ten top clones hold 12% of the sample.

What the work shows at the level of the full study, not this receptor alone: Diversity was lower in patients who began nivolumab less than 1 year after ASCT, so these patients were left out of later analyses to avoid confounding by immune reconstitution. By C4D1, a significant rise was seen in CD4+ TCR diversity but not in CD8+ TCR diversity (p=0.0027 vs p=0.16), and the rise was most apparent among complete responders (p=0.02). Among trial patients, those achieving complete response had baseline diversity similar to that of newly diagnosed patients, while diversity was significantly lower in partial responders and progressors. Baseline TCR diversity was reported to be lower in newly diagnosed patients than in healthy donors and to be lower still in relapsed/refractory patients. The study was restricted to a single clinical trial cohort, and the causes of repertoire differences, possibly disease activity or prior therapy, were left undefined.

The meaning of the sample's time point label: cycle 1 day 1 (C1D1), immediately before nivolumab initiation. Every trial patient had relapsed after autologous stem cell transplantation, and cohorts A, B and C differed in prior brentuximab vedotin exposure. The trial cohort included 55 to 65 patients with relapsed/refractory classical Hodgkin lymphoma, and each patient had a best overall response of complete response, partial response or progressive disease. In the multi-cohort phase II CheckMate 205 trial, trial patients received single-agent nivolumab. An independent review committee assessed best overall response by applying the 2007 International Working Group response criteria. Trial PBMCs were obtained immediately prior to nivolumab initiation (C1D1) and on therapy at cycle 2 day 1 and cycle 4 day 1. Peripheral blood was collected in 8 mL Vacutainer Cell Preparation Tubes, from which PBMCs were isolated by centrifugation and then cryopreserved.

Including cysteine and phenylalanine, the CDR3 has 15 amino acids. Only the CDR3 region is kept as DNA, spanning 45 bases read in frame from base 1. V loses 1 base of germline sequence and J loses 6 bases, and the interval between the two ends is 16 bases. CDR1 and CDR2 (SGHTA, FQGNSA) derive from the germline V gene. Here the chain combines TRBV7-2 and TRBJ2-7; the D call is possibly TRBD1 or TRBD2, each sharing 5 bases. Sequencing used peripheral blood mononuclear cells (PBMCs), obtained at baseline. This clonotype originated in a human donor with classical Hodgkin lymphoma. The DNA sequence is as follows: TGTGCCAGCAGCTTAGTTGGGAGTCAGGGCCTCGAGCAGTACTTC. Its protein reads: CASSLVGSQGLEQYF.